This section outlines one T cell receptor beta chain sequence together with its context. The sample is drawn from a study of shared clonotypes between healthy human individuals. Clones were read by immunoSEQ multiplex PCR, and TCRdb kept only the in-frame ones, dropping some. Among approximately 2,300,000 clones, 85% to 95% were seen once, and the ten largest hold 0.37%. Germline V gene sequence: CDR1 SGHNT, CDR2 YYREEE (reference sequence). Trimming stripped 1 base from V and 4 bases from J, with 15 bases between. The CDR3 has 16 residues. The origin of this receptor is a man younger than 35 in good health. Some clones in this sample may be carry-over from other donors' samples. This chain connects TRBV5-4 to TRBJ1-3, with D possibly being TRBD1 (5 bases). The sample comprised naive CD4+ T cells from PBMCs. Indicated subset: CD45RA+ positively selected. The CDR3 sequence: CASSLISGTYGNTIYF. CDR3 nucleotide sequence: TGTGCCAGCAGCTTGATTTCGGGGACGTACGGAAACACCATATATTTT.